Shown below are 11 T cell receptor beta chains from a single sample sequenced in a study of early T cells in non-severe SARS-CoV-2 infection. TCRdb ran MiXCR on the 5' RACE reads and lists one entry per CDR3 protein. The table lists 20,000 to 25,000 distinct CDR3 sequences, 4.7% of them singletons. Sequencing was carried out using whole blood. These receptors were taken from an adult who was a healthcare worker with PCR-confirmed SARS-CoV-2 infection or an uninfected control (not recorded which).

The genes are TRBV6-5 and TRBJ2-3; D perhaps matches TRBD2 (6 bases). The CDR3 is 13 residues long. From germline, CDR1 is MNHEY and CDR2 SVGAGI. The V end lost 6 bases, the J end lost 4 bases, and 11 bases lay between the germline ends. The CDR3 nucleotides read TGTGCCAGCAGCCCGCCGGGAGCAGATACGCAGTATTTT. It is translated as CASSPPGADTQYF.

The CDR3 region is CASSTLTGPYEQYF. The CDR3 coding sequence is TGTGCCAGCAGTACCTTGACAGGCCCCTACGAGCAGTACTTC. This chain connects TRBV6-5 to TRBJ2-7, with D possibly matching TRBD1 (6 bases). This CDR3 comprises 14 residues. Trimming took off 5 bases at V and 2 bases at J, with 13 bases between the two ends. Per germline, CDR1 MNHEY and CDR2 SVGAGI.

This clonotype was detected a few times. The J gene is TRBJ2-3, the V gene TRBV3-1; possibly TRBD1 for D (6 bases). This CDR3 comprises 13 residues. V shed 3 bases and J shed 8 bases, with 12 bases lying between them. Germline V gene lookup returns CDR1 LGHDT and CDR2 YNNKEL (reference sequence). The CDR3 DNA is TGTGCCAGCAGCCAGACAGGAGATGGTACGCAGTATTTT. This codes for CASSQTGDGTQYF.

V is TRBV7-2 and J is TRBJ2-3; 8 bases map to TRBD1. Germline assignment: CDR1 SGHTA and CDR2 FQGNSA. The CDR3 is made up of 16 amino acids. V dropped 5 bases and J dropped 4; count of bases not matched to a gene: 11. The CDR3 loop is CASSQRTGNGADTQYF. The CDR3 coding sequence is TGTGCCAGCAGCCAAAGGACAGGGAATGGCGCAGATACGCAGTATTTT.

In its sample, this clonotype was seen many times. The chain joins TRBV7-9 to TRBJ1-2; D gene ambiguous. CDR3 length: 13 residues. Germline assignment: CDR1 SEHNR and CDR2 FQNEAQ (reference sequence). V was pared by 3 bases and J by 6 bases, with 11 bases between. The CDR3: CASSFGPDDGYTF. DNA for the CDR3: TGTGCCAGCAGCTTCGGGCCCGATGATGGCTACACCTTC.

The gene calls are TRBV6-5 and TRBJ2-2, with no clear D. V was clipped by 4 bases and J by 3 bases, with 9 bases between them. The CDR3 consists of 14 residues. The germline gives CDR1 MNHEY, CDR2 SVGAGI. CDR3 nucleotides: TGTGCCAGCAGTTTTTACCGTGACACCGGGGAGCTGTTTTTT. It codes for CASSFYRDTGELFF.

This clonotype came up a few times. V gene TRBV5-6 combines with J gene TRBJ2-7; the match to TRBD1 covers 7 bases. The CDR3 runs to 13 residues. Germline V lookup: CDR1 SGHDT, CDR2 YYEEEE. The V gene end was trimmed by 4 bases and the J gene end by 1 base; junction bases not matched to a gene: 2. CDR3 sequence reads: CASSVTGSYEQYF. The CDR3 DNA follows: TGTGCCAGCAGCGTGACAGGGTCCTACGAGCAGTACTTC.

Relative to its sample, this clonotype is medium-sized. The CDR3 here is CASSFEGNQPQHF. CDR3 nucleotides: TGTGCCAGCAGTTTCGAGGGTAACCAGCCCCAGCATTTT. The chain joins TRBV28 to TRBJ1-5; no clear D gene. Trimming shortened V by 3 bases and J by 7 bases, and 10 bases separated the two germline ends. Germline V gives CDR1 MDHEN, CDR2 SYDVKM. The length of the CDR3 is 13 residues.

The V and J genes are TRBV7-6 and TRBJ2-5; D might be TRBD1 (5 bases). The CDR3 length is 14 residues. Trimming took 6 bases from V and 1 from J, leaving 12 bases between them. Germline V gene lookup returns CDR1 SGHVS and CDR2 FNYEAQ. The CDR3 protein is CASSQQGVQETQYF. CDR3 sequence (DNA): TGTGCCAGCAGTCAGCAGGGTGTCCAAGAGACCCAGTACTTC. Supplemented by reference TRBV7-6 and TRBJ2-5, the full variable domain reads GAGVSQSPRYKVTKRGQDVALRCDPISGHVSLYWYRQALGQGPEFLTYFNYEAQQDKSGLPNDRFSAERPEGSISTLTIQRTEQRDSAMYRCASSQQGVQETQYFGPGTRLLVL.

The table lists this clonotype with a few counts. The chain couples TRBV5-1 to TRBJ2-3, with 7 bases aligning to TRBD1. The CDR3 contains 15 residues. CDR1 is SGHRS and CDR2 is YFSETQ in the germline V gene. J was trimmed by 2 bases and V by 4 bases; bases with no gene match: 7. The CDR3 DNA sequence: TGCGCCAGCAGCGCGACCGGGACAGCCACAGATACGCAGTATTTT. Amino acid sequence: CASSATGTATDTQYF.

The chain employs TRBV7-3 and TRBJ2-5, with 7 nucleotides matching TRBD1. CDR1 is SGHTA and CDR2 is FQGTGA in the germline V gene. The CDR3 is made up of 14 amino acids. The trim removed 6 bases at V and 6 bases at J, leaving 10 bases unmatched. CDR3 bases: TGTGCCAGCAGTCGTTCAGGGGGTCAGAAGACCCAGTACTTC. Translating it yields CASSRSGGQKTQYF.